This TCR beta chain was sequenced in a study of vaccination effects on CD4 cells after COVID-19. Study-level information: Post-vaccine sample collection fell at a median of 72 days after the second dose. The culture medium for two million PBMC per well included roughly 9.2 IU/ml IL-2 and 9.5 to 10 ug/ml peptides.

About this clone itself: The target antigen is unknown.

Measured with immunoSEQ multiplex PCR; TCRdb has only the in-frame clones, and not every one. Among 9,000 or so clones listed, around 74% were seen once. Having been cultured for ten to eleven days, the cells underwent CD4+ T cell isolation. All participants had two doses of either the BNT162b2 or mRNA-1273 vaccine. All vaccine recipients tested negative for nucleocapsid antibodies and had never contracted SARS-CoV-2 infection. CDR3 size: 18 residues. V lost 3 bases, J lost 0 bases, and 9 bases stayed unmatched. In germline, CDR1 is SGHNT, CDR2 YYREEE (reference sequence). This chain joins TRBV5-4 and TRBJ2-1, with 10 nucleotides matching TRBD1. The specimen comprised CD4+ T cells from PBMCs cultured without peptide, sampled after COVID-19 vaccination. This receptor was taken from a human donor who received a COVID-19 vaccine. CDR3 DNA sequence: TGTGCCAGCAGCTCGGGACAGGGGTTCCCCCTCTCCTACAATGAGCAGTTCTTC. As protein: CASSSGQGFPLSYNEQFF.